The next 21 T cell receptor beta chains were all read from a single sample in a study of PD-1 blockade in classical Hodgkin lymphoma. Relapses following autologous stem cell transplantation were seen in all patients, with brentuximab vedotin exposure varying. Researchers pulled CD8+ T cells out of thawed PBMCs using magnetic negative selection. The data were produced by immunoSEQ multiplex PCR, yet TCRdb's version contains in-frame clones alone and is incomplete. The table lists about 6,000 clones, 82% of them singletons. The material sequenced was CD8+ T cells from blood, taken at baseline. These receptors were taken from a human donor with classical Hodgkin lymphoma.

The CDR3 coding sequence is TGTGCCAGCAGCGCCTCAGCCGGGACCCCAGAGGATGGCTACACCTTC. Protein sequence: CASSASAGTPEDGYTF. V is TRBV9 and J is TRBJ1-2, with D perhaps TRBD1 (5 bases). Germline assignment: CDR1 SGDLS and CDR2 YYNGEE. Trimming pared 3 bases from V and 6 bases from J, leaving 21 bases between. There are 16 residues in the CDR3.

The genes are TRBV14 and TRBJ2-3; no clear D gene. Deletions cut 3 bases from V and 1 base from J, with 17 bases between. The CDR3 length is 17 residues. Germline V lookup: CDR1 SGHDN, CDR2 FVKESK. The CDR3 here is CASSHAYRVGGTDTQYF. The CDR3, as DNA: TGTGCCAGCAGCCACGCTTATAGGGTTGGGGGCACAGATACGCAGTATTTT.

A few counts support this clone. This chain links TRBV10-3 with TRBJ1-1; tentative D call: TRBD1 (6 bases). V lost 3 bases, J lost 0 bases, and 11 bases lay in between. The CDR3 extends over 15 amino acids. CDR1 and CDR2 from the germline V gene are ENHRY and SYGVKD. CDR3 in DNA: TGTGCCATCAGTGAAGTTGGGGGGCTGAACACTGAAGCTTTCTTT. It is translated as CAISEVGGLNTEAFF.

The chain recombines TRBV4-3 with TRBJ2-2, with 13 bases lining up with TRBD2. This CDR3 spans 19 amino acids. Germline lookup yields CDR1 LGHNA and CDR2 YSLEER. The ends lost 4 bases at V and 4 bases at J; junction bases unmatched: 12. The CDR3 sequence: CASSRGLAGDTRATGELFF. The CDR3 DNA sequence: TGCGCCAGCAGCCGCGGACTAGCGGGGGATACGCGAGCCACCGGGGAGCTGTTTTTT.

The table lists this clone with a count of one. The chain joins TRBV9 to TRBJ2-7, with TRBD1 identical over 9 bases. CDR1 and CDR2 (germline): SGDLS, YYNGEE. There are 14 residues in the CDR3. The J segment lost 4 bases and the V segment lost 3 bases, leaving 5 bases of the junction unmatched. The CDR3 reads CASSGGQGRYEQYF. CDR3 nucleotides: TGTGCCAGCAGCGGTGGACAGGGGAGGTACGAGCAGTACTTC.

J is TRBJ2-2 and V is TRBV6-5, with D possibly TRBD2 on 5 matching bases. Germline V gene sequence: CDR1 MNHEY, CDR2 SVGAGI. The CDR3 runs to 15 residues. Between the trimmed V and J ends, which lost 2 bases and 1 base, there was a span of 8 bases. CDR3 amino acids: CASSYRRGNTGELFF. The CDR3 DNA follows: TGTGCCAGCAGTTACAGACGGGGGAACACCGGGGAGCTGTTTTTT.

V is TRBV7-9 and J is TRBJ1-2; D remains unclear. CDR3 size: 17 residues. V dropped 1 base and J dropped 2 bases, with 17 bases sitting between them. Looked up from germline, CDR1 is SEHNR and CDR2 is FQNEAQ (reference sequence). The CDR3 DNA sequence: TGTGCCAGCAGCTTAGGGGTTCTCGGGGAACAGAACTATGGCTACACCTTC. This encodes CASSLGVLGEQNYGYTF.

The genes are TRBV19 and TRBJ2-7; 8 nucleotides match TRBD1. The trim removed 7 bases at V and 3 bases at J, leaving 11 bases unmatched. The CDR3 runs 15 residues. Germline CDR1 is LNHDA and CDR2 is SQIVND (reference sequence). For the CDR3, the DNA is TGTGCCAGTACCCCCAGGGCAGGGGGCTACTACGAGCAGTACTTC. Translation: CASTPRAGGYYEQYF.

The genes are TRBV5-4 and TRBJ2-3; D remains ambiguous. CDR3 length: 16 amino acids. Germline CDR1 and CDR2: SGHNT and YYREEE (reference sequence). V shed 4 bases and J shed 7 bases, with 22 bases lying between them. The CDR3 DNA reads TGTGCCAGCAGCCCGGATGACACTCACCGTGCTTATACGCAGTATTTT. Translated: CASSPDDTHRAYTQYF.

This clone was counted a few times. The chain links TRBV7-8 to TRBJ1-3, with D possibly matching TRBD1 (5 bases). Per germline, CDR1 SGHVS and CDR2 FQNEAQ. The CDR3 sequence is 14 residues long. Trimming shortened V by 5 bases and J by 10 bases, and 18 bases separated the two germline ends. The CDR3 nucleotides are TGTGCCAGCAGCCCACCGGGACCTCGGCCAACCATATATTTT. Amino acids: CASSPPGPRPTIYF.

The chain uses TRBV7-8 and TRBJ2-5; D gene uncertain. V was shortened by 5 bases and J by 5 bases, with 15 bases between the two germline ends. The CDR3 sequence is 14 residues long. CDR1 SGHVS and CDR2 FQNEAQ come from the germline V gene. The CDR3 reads CASSLRQAGETQYF. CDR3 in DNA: TGTGCCAGCAGCCTTAGGCAGGCTGGGGAGACCCAGTACTTC.

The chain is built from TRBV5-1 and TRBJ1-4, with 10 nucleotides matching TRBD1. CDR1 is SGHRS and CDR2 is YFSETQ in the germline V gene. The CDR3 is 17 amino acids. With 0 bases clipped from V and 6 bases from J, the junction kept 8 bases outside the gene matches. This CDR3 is CASSLGQGAAEDEKLFF. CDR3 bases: TGCGCCAGCAGCTTGGGACAGGGGGCGGCGGAGGATGAAAAACTGTTTTTT.

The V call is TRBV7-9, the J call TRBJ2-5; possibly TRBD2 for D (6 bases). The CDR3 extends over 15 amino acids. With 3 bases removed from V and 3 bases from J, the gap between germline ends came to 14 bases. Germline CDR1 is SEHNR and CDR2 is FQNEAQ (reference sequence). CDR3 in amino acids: CASSFPSQREETQYF. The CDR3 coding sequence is TGTGCCAGCAGCTTCCCGTCGCAGCGGGAAGAGACCCAGTACTTC. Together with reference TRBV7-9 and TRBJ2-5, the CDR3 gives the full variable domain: DTGVSQNPRHKITKRGQNVTFRCDPISEHNRLYWYRQTLGQGPEFLTYFQNEAQLEKSRLLSDRFSAERPKGSFSTLEIQRTEQGDSAMYLCASSFPSQREETQYFGPGTRLLVL.

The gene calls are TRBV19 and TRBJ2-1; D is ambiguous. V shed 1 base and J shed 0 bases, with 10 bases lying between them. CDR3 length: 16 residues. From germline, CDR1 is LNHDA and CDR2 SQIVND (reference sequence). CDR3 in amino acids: CASSIGALSSYNEQFF. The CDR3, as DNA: TGTGCCAGTAGTATAGGGGCCCTGAGCTCCTACAATGAGCAGTTCTTC.

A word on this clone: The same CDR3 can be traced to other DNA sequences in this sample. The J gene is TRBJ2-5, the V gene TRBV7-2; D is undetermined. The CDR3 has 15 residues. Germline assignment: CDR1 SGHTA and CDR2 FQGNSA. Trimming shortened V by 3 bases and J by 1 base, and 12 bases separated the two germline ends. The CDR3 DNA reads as TGTGCCAGCAGCTTGCGTCTCCGCGGCCAAGAGACCCAGTACTTC. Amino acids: CASSLRLRGQETQYF.

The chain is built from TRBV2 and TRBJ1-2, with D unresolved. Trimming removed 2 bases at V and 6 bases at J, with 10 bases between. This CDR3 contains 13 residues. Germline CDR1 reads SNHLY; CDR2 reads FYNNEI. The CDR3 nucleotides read TGTGCCAGCAGTGAACAGTGGGAAGATGGCTACACCTTC. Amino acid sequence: CASSEQWEDGYTF.

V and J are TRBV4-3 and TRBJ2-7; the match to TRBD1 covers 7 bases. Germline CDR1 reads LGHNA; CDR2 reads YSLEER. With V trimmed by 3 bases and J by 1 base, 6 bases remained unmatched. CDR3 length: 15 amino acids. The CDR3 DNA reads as TGCGCCAGCAGCCAGTCCACAGGGGAGTCCTACGAGCAGTACTTC. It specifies CASSQSTGESYEQYF.

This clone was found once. The CDR3 DNA follows: TGTGCCAGCAGCCCTAAGCGGGGTTACGAGCAGTACTTC. Residues: CASSPKRGYEQYF. V usage is TRBV7-9 and J usage is TRBJ2-7, with 7 bases fitting TRBD2. Germline V CDR1 and CDR2: SEHNR, FQNEAQ (reference sequence). Losses at the gene ends were 5 bases for V and 4 bases for J; bases not matched to a gene: 5. The CDR3 runs to 13 residues.

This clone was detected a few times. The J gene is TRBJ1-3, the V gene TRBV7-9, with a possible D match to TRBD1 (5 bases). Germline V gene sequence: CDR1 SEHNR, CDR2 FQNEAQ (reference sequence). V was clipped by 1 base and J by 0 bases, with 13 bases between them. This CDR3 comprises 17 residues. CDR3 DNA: TGTGCCAGCAGCTTAGACGGGACGGTAGACTCTGGAAACACCATATATTTT. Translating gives CASSLDGTVDSGNTIYF.

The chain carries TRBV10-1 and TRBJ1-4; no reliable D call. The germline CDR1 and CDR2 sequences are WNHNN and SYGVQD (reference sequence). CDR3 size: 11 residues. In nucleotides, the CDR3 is TGCGCTCCGGACTCACGCGAAAAACTGTTTTTT. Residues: CAPDSREKLFF.

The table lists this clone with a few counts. The DNA of the CDR3 is TGTGCCAGTACCGCACTAGCTTCTTACAATGAGCAGTTCTTC. It yields the protein CASTALASYNEQFF. V is TRBV19 and J is TRBJ2-1; perhaps TRBD2 as D (6 bases). Per germline, CDR1 LNHDA and CDR2 SQIVND (reference sequence). CDR3 length: 14 amino acids. The V end was cut by 7 bases, the J end by 4 bases, with 14 bases between. The full variable domain, in which reference TRBV19 and TRBJ2-1 provide the parts outside the CDR3, is DGGITQSPKYLFRKEGQNVTLSCEQNLNHDAMYWYRQDPGQGLRLIYYSQIVNDFQKGDIAEGYSVSREKKESFPLTVTSAQKNPTAFYLCASTALASYNEQFFGPGTRLTVL.